These 29 T cell receptor beta chains originate from one sample sequenced in a study of blood T cell repertoires in COVID-19. Assay used: immunoSEQ multiplex PCR; TCRdb lists only in-frame clones, some missing. The sample consists of about 260,000 clones, more than 75% of them appearing once. The sequencing sample was made of peripheral blood. Receptor source: a man aged 35 to 55 who had recovered from COVID-19.

This rearrangement joins TRBV9 to TRBJ2-5; D perhaps matches TRBD2 (7 bases). V lost 0 bases, J lost 2 bases, and 11 bases lay in between. CDR3 length: 15 amino acids. Looked up from germline, CDR1 is SGDLS and CDR2 is YYNGEE. As DNA, the CDR3 is TGTGCCAGCAGCGTAGCCGGGGGGCAACAAGAGACCCAGTACTTC. As protein: CASSVAGGQQETQYF.

The chain carries TRBV20-1 and TRBJ1-1; D is uncertain. V was pared by 3 bases and J by 11 bases, with 13 bases between. The CDR3 spans 11 residues. Germline values: CDR1 DFQATT, CDR2 SNEGSKA (reference sequence). For the CDR3, the DNA is TGCAGTGCTAGTCTCGCAGGCCGGGCTTTCTTT. It encodes CSASLAGRAFF.

This chain links TRBV18 with TRBJ1-1; 9 nucleotides line up with TRBD1. V lost 4 bases to trimming and J lost 3 bases; unmatched junction nucleotides: 9. Germline assignment: CDR1 KGHSH and CDR2 LQKENI. The CDR3 totals 16 residues. CDR3 DNA sequence: TGTGCCAGCTCACAGATCGCCGGGACAGGGTACACTGAAGCTTTCTTT. This codes for CASSQIAGTGYTEAFF.

This clone has just a few counts. This chain links TRBV19 with TRBJ1-5; no firm D call. Trimming took off 2 bases at V and 4 bases at J, with 9 bases between the two ends. This CDR3 has 14 amino acids. The V gene's germline CDR1 is LNHDA and CDR2 SQIVND (reference sequence). The CDR3 DNA reads TGTGCCAGTAGTATAACCGGAGATAATCAGCCCCAGCATTTT. Encoded protein: CASSITGDNQPQHF.

The genes are TRBV4-1 and TRBJ1-5; D perhaps matches TRBD1 (6 bases). The CDR3 contains 19 residues. V lost 0 bases and J 0 bases, leaving 18 bases between the germline ends. Germline V gene data show CDR1 as MGHRA and CDR2 as YSYEKL. CDR3 bases: TGCGCCAGCAGCCAAGAAAGGGGGGGCGAACGGTATAGCAATCAGCCCCAGCATTTT. It is translated as CASSQERGGERYSNQPQHF.

The chain carries TRBV6-4 and TRBJ1-1; TRBD1 might be the D (5 bases). The CDR3 consists of 14 residues. With 5 bases removed from V and 3 bases from J, the gap between germline ends came to 13 bases. Germline values: CDR1 MRHNA, CDR2 SNTAGT. The CDR3: CASSPDTGDTEAFF. CDR3 DNA sequence: TGTGCCAGCAGTCCTGACACGGGGGACACTGAAGCTTTCTTT.

This clone occurred once. CDR3 DNA sequence: TGTGCCAGCGGATTTTCAGCCCCAGGAGCTTTCTTT. Its protein is CASGFSAPGAFF. The rearrangement joins TRBV27 to TRBJ1-1, with D unresolved. V was cut by 8 bases and J by 10 bases, with 17 bases left in between. The CDR3 has 12 amino acids. Germline CDR1 is MNHEY and CDR2 is SMNVEV (reference sequence).

The chain joins TRBV25-1 to TRBJ2-5, with D perhaps TRBD1 (6 bases). The CDR3 runs 13 residues. The germline gives CDR1 MGHDK, CDR2 SYGVNS. Trimming left V 6 bases short and J 5 bases short, with 13 bases between. CDR3 region: CASRGDTGETQYF. In DNA form, the CDR3 reads TGTGCCAGCAGGGGGGACACGGGTGAGACCCAGTACTTC.

V gene TRBV6-5 combines with J gene TRBJ1-1, with D tentatively TRBD1 (5 bases). V was trimmed by 6 bases and J by 4 bases, leaving 15 bases between them. Germline lookup yields CDR1 MNHEY and CDR2 SVGAGI. The CDR3 sequence is 14 residues long. Written as DNA, the CDR3 is TGTGCCAGCAGCCCCGGGGGGGGAAGCACTGAAGCTTTCTTT. Translated: CASSPGGGSTEAFF.

The chain recombines TRBV9 with TRBJ1-5; TRBD1 agrees at 7 bases. Germline CDR1 SGDLS, CDR2 YYNGEE. The J segment lost 0 bases and the V segment lost 3 bases, leaving 3 bases of the junction unmatched. CDR3 length equals 15 residues. The CDR3 sequence: CASSATGDSNQPQHF. DNA of the CDR3: TGTGCCAGCAGCGCCACAGGGGATAGCAATCAGCCCCAGCATTTT.

J is TRBJ2-1 and V is TRBV5-4, with 10 bases that match TRBD2. Germline loops: CDR1 SGHNT, CDR2 YYREEE (reference sequence). CDR3 length equals 17 residues. After removal of 3 bases from V and 7 bases from J, the junction contained 13 bases not matched to a gene. CDR3: CASSSGPLAGVGNEQFF. For the CDR3, the DNA is TGTGCCAGCAGCTCGGGACCGCTAGCGGGAGTCGGGAATGAGCAGTTCTTC.

The rearrangement links TRBV7-9 to TRBJ2-1; 8 bases agree with TRBD2. Trimming at V came to 6 bases and at J to 0 bases, leaving 10 bases not matched to a gene. CDR3 length equals 17 residues. CDR1 and CDR2 from the germline V gene are SEHNR and FQNEAQ (reference sequence). The CDR3 spells CASSRGVGTSSYNEQFF. CDR3 in DNA: TGTGCCAGCAGTAGGGGCGTCGGGACTAGCTCCTACAATGAGCAGTTCTTC.

The count of this clone is one. The chain has TRBV6-5 and TRBJ2-2; maybe TRBD1 (5 bases). The CDR3 extends over 15 amino acids. Per the germline V gene, CDR1 is MNHEY and CDR2 is SVGAGI. The V gene lost 7 bases and the J gene lost 1 base, with 13 bases spanning the gap. CDR3 coding DNA: TGTGCCAGCACCCGTAACGGACAGAACACCGGGGAGCTGTTTTTT. It is translated as CASTRNGQNTGELFF.

The chain couples TRBV19 to TRBJ2-2, with unresolved D. The germline V gene encodes CDR1 LNHDA and CDR2 SQIVND (reference sequence). This CDR3 contains 15 residues. This chain's CDR3 is CATTPNPSNTGELFF. The CDR3 DNA is TGTGCTACTACCCCTAACCCATCGAACACCGGGGAGCTGTTTTTT.

This chain connects TRBV27 to TRBJ1-4; TRBD1 matches at 8 bases. Germline V gives CDR1 MNHEY, CDR2 SMNVEV (reference sequence). V shed 5 bases and J 8 bases; nucleotides not matched to a gene: 7. The CDR3 loop spans 14 amino acids. Here the CDR3 reads CASSPRGRGEKLFF. The CDR3 coding sequence is TGTGCCAGCAGTCCCAGGGGGCGAGGAGAAAAACTGTTTTTT.

This chain connects TRBV3-1 (or the pseudogene TRBV3-2) to TRBJ2-7; a possible D gene is TRBD1 (6 bases). There are 15 residues in the CDR3. The V end lost 5 bases, the J end lost 2 bases, and 16 bases lay between the germline ends. The germline CDR1 and CDR2 sequences are LGHDT and YNNKEL (reference sequence). The CDR3 DNA sequence: TGTGCCAGCAGCTCTAAAACAGGGCGGACCTACGAGCAGTACTTC. It is translated as CASSSKTGRTYEQYF.

The chain recombines TRBV9 with TRBJ1-3, with 7 bases that match TRBD1. The CDR3 is 15 residues long. Germline CDR1 SGDLS, CDR2 YYNGEE. J was trimmed by 5 bases and V by 4 bases; bases with no gene match: 9. CDR3 loop: CASSPYEGQRNTIYF. The CDR3 DNA reads as TGTGCCAGCAGCCCCTACGAGGGACAGCGAAACACCATATATTTT.

The chain joins TRBV4-3 to TRBJ2-5; 8 bases line up with TRBD1. Germline V gene lookup returns CDR1 LGHNA and CDR2 YSLEER. The CDR3 length is 14 residues. Trimming took 1 base from V and 4 from J; bases not matched to a gene: 2. In nucleotides, the CDR3 is TGCGCCAGCAGCCAAGGACAGGGGCGAGAGACCCAGTACTTC. Translating gives CASSQGQGRETQYF.

This clone was seen a single time. The chain links TRBV5-1 to TRBJ1-2; 10 bases match TRBD1. J was trimmed by 0 bases and V by 4 bases; bases with no gene match: 6. CDR1 SGHRS and CDR2 YFSETQ come from the germline V gene. The CDR3 spans 16 residues. In DNA, the CDR3 is TGCGCCAGCAGCGGCGGGACAGGGGTATCTAACTATGGCTACACCTTC. Translation: CASSGGTGVSNYGYTF.

The chain links TRBV4-3 to TRBJ2-3; D call uncertain. Trimming pared 1 base from V and 2 bases from J, leaving 4 bases between. CDR1 LGHNA and CDR2 YSLEER come from the germline V gene. CDR3 length: 13 residues. Here the CDR3 reads CASSQGLTDTQYF. The DNA for the CDR3 is TGCGCCAGCAGCCAAGGGCTCACAGATACGCAGTATTTT.

This clone was counted only a few times. V gene TRBV9 combines with J gene TRBJ2-2; 8 bases match TRBD1. The ends lost 5 bases at V and 6 bases at J; junction bases unmatched: 15. The CDR3 covers 17 residues. Germline CDR1 reads SGDLS; CDR2 reads YYNGEE. CDR3 region: CASRAHGTGQWSGELFF. Here the CDR3 DNA reads TGTGCCAGCAGAGCACACGGGACAGGTCAATGGTCCGGGGAGCTGTTTTTT. Using reference TRBV9 and TRBJ2-2 for the parts outside the CDR3, the full variable domain is DSGVTQTPKHLITATGQRVTLRCSPRSGDLSVYWYQQSLDQGLQFLIQYYNGEERAKGNILERFSAQQFPDLHSELNLSSLELGDSALYFCASRAHGTGQWSGELFFGEGSRLTVL.

In its sample, this clone was seen once. The rearrangement uses TRBV27 and TRBJ2-7; 11 bases are shared with TRBD2. The V gene's germline CDR1 is MNHEY and CDR2 SMNVEV (reference sequence). Trimming removed 6 bases from V and 6 bases from J; junction bases left unmatched: 10. This CDR3 has 15 amino acids. The DNA of the CDR3 is TGTGCCAGCAGCCTACTAGCGGGAGTCGGTGGCGAGCAGTACTTC. Its translation is CASSLLAGVGGEQYF.

The chain joins TRBV27 to TRBJ2-7; D may be TRBD1 (6 bases). The CDR3 length is 16 residues. Per germline, CDR1 MNHEY and CDR2 SMNVEV (reference sequence). Trimming took 3 bases from V and 0 from J, leaving 15 bases between them. The CDR3 spells CASSFYPRQASYEQYF. The DNA of the CDR3 is TGTGCCAGCAGTTTCTACCCACGACAGGCCTCCTACGAGCAGTACTTC.

There are a few counts of this clone. This chain connects TRBV7-3 to TRBJ1-1; D gene uncertain. The CDR3 has 13 residues. CDR1 and CDR2 (germline): SGHTA, FQGTGA. V was clipped by 6 bases and J by 2 bases, with 10 bases between them. The CDR3 spells CASRLQANTEAFF. CDR3 coding DNA: TGTGCCAGCAGGTTGCAGGCTAACACTGAAGCTTTCTTT.

This clone has only a few counts. The V call is TRBV5-4, the J call TRBJ1-1; possible D gene TRBD1, 5 bases. CDR3 length: 14 amino acids. Germline values: CDR1 SGHNT, CDR2 YYREEE (reference sequence). V gave up 4 bases and J gave up 4 bases, with 14 bases separating them. The CDR3 loop is CASSPVAGGTEAFF. The CDR3, as DNA: TGTGCCAGCAGCCCGGTCGCGGGGGGCACTGAAGCTTTCTTT.

This rearrangement joins TRBV5-1 to TRBJ2-3; unclear D gene. V shed 3 bases and J shed 4 bases, with 9 bases lying between them. The CDR3 loop spans 13 amino acids. Germline V gene sequence: CDR1 SGHRS, CDR2 YFSETQ. The CDR3 DNA reads as TGCGCCAGCAGCTGGCCGTTGGCAGATACGCAGTATTTT. Residues: CASSWPLADTQYF.

This CDR3 is CASSGIAGVDNEQFF. CDR3 nucleotides: TGTGCCAGCAGCGGTATAGCGGGAGTGGACAATGAGCAGTTCTTC. The chain links TRBV9 to TRBJ2-1; 9 bases agree with TRBD2. Germline-derived CDR1 and CDR2 are SGDLS and YYNGEE. Trimming cost V 3 bases and J 5 bases; bases outside gene matches: 6. This CDR3 region has 15 residues.

This clone was found a few times. The chain has TRBV27 and TRBJ2-5; maybe TRBD1 (5 bases). In germline, CDR1 is MNHEY, CDR2 SMNVEV (reference sequence). Between the trimmed V and J ends, which lost 4 bases and 1 base, there was a span of 10 bases. This CDR3 is built from 14 residues. CDR3 sequence (DNA): TGTGCCAGCAGTTCGGCAGGGATCCAAGAGACCCAGTACTTC. Translation: CASSSAGIQETQYF.

This sequence joins TRBV4-1 and TRBJ2-3, with D perhaps matching TRBD2 (5 bases). Germline CDR1 reads MGHRA; CDR2 reads YSYEKL. The CDR3 loop spans 14 amino acids. V was trimmed by 6 bases and J by 0 bases, leaving 10 bases between them. The CDR3 spells CASSQDSSTDTQYF. Written as DNA, the CDR3 is TGCGCCAGCAGTCAGGACTCCAGCACAGATACGCAGTATTTT.